This T cell receptor beta chain was recorded in a study of T cells in Graves' hyperthyroidism and ophthalmopathy. Amplification of TCR beta CDR3 regions was performed using RNA transcripts as template. When the TCR CDR3 underwent first-round RT-PCR, the HTBI primer set was used. TCRdb re-derived calls from the multiplex PCR reads in MiXCR, one entry per CDR3 protein. The sample holds a few hundred thousand distinct CDR3 sequences, 20% to 25% seen once. The CDR3 contains 17 residues. V lost 2 bases and J lost 2, with 17 bases in between. CDR1 is ENHRY, CDR2 SYGVKD, per germline. The chain is built from TRBV10-3 and TRBJ2-3; D call uncertain. The clonotype was recovered from a man under 40 with Graves' ophthalmopathy. Sequencing was carried out using blood. The CDR3 reads CAISEPGKALPTDTQYF. The CDR3 DNA reads TGTGCCATCAGTGAGCCTGGGAAAGCACTACCCACAGATACGCAGTATTTT.